The clone carrying this TCR beta chain was observed a few times. Its antigen is not identified. The length of the CDR3 is 14 residues. V was pared by 6 bases and J by 4 bases, with 11 bases of the junction left unmatched. Germline-derived CDR1 and CDR2 are SQVTM and ANQGSEA. These data belong to a study of CD8 T cells in ankylosing spondylitis. Study outcomes and limitations: The clones that were linked to disease were reported to be significantly enriched in matched synovial fluid samples from ankylosing spondylitis patients. The study identified a TCR beta motif of fewer than 10 highly homologous variants that appeared characteristic of ankylosing spondylitis blood.

TCRdb independently ran MiXCR on the 5' RACE reads; one entry per CDR3 protein. The sample consists of hundreds of thousands of distinct CDR3 sequences, over 9.5% of them appearing once. The V call is TRBV29-1, the J call TRBJ1-2, with TRBD1 identical over 7 bases. The source material was blood, either unsorted or a sorted T cell fraction (not recorded which). The receptor comes from a male donor with ankylosing spondylitis. CDR3 protein: CSVKKWTGPYGYTF. CDR3 sequence (DNA): TGCAGCGTAAAAAAGTGGACAGGCCCCTATGGCTACACCTTC.